This TCR beta chain was sequenced for a study of cytomegalovirus exposure and HLA in healthy donors. The V end lost 0 bases, the J end lost 3 bases, and 12 bases lay between the germline ends. CDR3 length equals 15 residues. Germline V CDR1 and CDR2: SGHKS, YYEKEE (reference sequence). Primers for the PCR totalled 60 Vbeta and 13 Jbeta. Clones were sequenced by immunoSEQ multiplex PCR, and TCRdb holds only the in-frame ones, with some missing. Of approximately 100,000 clones listed, less than 80% are singletons. This chain joins TRBV5-5 and TRBJ1-2, with a tentative D call TRBD1 (6 bases). The TCR originated in a woman in her thirties or forties in good health and CMV-seronegative. Sample: PBMCs. The CDR3 protein is CASSLAGPGDYGYTF. The CDR3 DNA reads as TGTGCCAGCAGCTTGGCAGGTCCAGGGGACTATGGCTACACCTTC.